A single sample is the source of the 21 T cell receptor beta chains below, sequenced in a study of blood T cell repertoires in COVID-19. TCRdb's copy holds only in-frame clones and misses some; the assay was immunoSEQ multiplex PCR. This table holds approximately 110,000 clones, over 75% found once. What was sequenced was peripheral blood. Receptor source: a woman in her 50s with acute or convalescent COVID-19.

The gene calls are TRBV7-3 and TRBJ1-2; a possible D gene is TRBD1 (6 bases). CDR1 and CDR2 (germline): SGHTA, FQGTGA. Trimming shortened V by 5 bases and J by 1 base, and 14 bases separated the two germline ends. There are 15 residues in the CDR3. Here the CDR3 DNA reads TGTGCCAGCAGCCCGGGACACCGAGATAACTATGGCTACACCTTC. Residues: CASSPGHRDNYGYTF. The whole variable domain, remainder taken from reference TRBV7-3 and TRBJ1-2, is GAGVSQTPSNKVTEKGKYVELRCDPISGHTALYWYRQSLGQGPEFLIYFQGTGAADDSGLPNDRFFAVRPEGSVSTLKIQRTERGDSAVYLCASSPGHRDNYGYTFGSGTRLTVV.

This chain links TRBV7-8 with TRBJ1-2, with 7 positions matching TRBD1. Per germline, CDR1 SGHVS and CDR2 FQNEAQ. The CDR3 is 15 residues long. The V gene end was trimmed by 3 bases and the J gene end by 8 bases; junction bases not matched to a gene: 12. This CDR3 is CASSFRPDRVGGYTF. The CDR3 nucleotides are TGTGCCAGCAGCTTCCGACCTGACAGGGTAGGAGGCTACACCTTC. The full variable domain, its missing parts supplied by reference TRBV7-8 and TRBJ1-2, is GAGVSQSPRYKVAKRGQDVALRCDPISGHVSLFWYQQALGQGPEFLTYFQNEAQLDKSGLPSDRFFAERPEGSVSTLKIQRTQQEDSAVYLCASSFRPDRVGGYTFGSGTRLTVV.

This clone has a single count. The V and J genes are TRBV6-1 and TRBJ2-1, with TRBD1 matching over 12 bases. V trimming: 3 bases; J trimming: 12 bases; junction bases outside the gene matches: 18. This CDR3 has 18 amino acids. CDR1 MNHNS and CDR2 SASEGT come from the germline V gene. The CDR3 protein is CASSELRAGTGGAGRQFF. CDR3 DNA sequence: TGTGCCAGCAGTGAGCTTAGGGCCGGGACAGGGGGCGCGGGGAGGCAGTTCTTC.

The chain recombines TRBV28 with TRBJ1-2, with TRBD1 as a possible D gene (5 bases). This CDR3 spans 14 amino acids. Germline CDR1 is MDHEN and CDR2 is SYDVKM. Deletions cut 10 bases from V and 7 bases from J, with 22 bases between. For the CDR3, the DNA is TGTGCCACCATCACCGGGGGGATAGGTCGTGGCTACACCTTC. It yields the protein CATITGGIGRGYTF.

The chain joins TRBV30 to TRBJ1-2; perhaps TRBD1 as D (5 bases). V lost 2 bases, J lost 4 bases, and 14 bases lay in between. The CDR3 totals 14 residues. Germline CDR1 and CDR2: GTSNPN and SVGIG (reference sequence). CDR3 DNA sequence: TGTGCCTGGAGTCGAGACAGCCAGCGCTATGGCTACACCTTC. Protein sequence: CAWSRDSQRYGYTF.

The chain recombines TRBV5-4 with TRBJ2-7; 8 bases are shared with TRBD1. This CDR3 comprises 14 residues. The J segment lost 5 bases and the V segment lost 2 bases, leaving 6 bases of the junction unmatched. CDR1 is SGHNT and CDR2 is YYREEE in the germline V gene (reference sequence). The CDR3 coding sequence is TGTGCCAGCAGCTTATTATCAGGGGGCAACGAGCAGTACTTC. This encodes CASSLLSGGNEQYF.

J is TRBJ1-1 and V is TRBV5-1; D may be TRBD1 (6 bases). CDR1 SGHRS and CDR2 YFSETQ come from the germline V gene. The length of the CDR3 is 13 residues. Trimming took 2 bases from V and 4 from J, leaving 9 bases between them. CDR3 bases: TGCGCCAGCAGCTTCACACAGGGCACTGAAGCTTTCTTT. Translated, it gives CASSFTQGTEAFF.

This chain connects TRBV21-1 to TRBJ1-1; the listed D gene, TRBD1, was not tested against the DNA. TRBV21-1 is classified as a pseudogene. The length of the CDR3 is 16 residues. The DNA of the CDR3 is TGTGCCAGCAGCAAGGGACAACTATTTCCTAACACTGAAGCTTTCTTT. Its protein product is CASSKGQLFPNTEAFF.

V is TRBV11-2 and J is TRBJ1-2, with TRBD1 as a possible D gene (5 bases). Looked up from germline, CDR1 is SGHAT and CDR2 is FQNNGV. V was pared by 4 bases and J by 8 bases, with 20 bases between. CDR3 length: 15 residues. The CDR3 DNA is TGTGCCAGCAGCTCCCGGGGACTTCTCCCTAGAGGCTACACCTTC. Amino acids: CASSSRGLLPRGYTF. Drawing the rest from reference TRBV11-2 and TRBJ1-2, the complete variable domain is EAGVAQSPRYKIIEKRQSVAFWCNPISGHATLYWYQQILGQGPKLLIQFQNNGVVDDSQLPKDRFSAERLKGVDSTLKIQPAKLEDSAVYLCASSSRGLLPRGYTFGSGTRLTVV.

This sequence joins TRBV28 and TRBJ1-2; no clear D. CDR3 length equals 14 residues. Germline loops: CDR1 MDHEN, CDR2 SYDVKM. The V and J ends lost 5 bases and 5 bases respectively, with 15 bases between them. The CDR3 DNA reads as TGTGCCAGCAGTCCAGGTAGTCCACCATATGGCTACACCTTC. Protein product: CASSPGSPPYGYTF.

The chain combines TRBV27 with TRBJ1-4; TRBD1 matches at 7 bases. Trimming removed 6 bases from V and 7 bases from J; junction bases left unmatched: 11. Germline CDR1 is MNHEY and CDR2 is SMNVEV (reference sequence). The CDR3 length is 15 residues. CDR3 sequence (DNA): TGTGCCAGCAGCTTCGGGACAGCGCCCAGTGAAAAACTGTTTTTT. Translating gives CASSFGTAPSEKLFF.

The V call is TRBV18, the J call TRBJ1-3; possibly TRBD1 for D (6 bases). Germline assignment: CDR1 KGHSH and CDR2 LQKENI. The CDR3 extends over 19 amino acids. The V end lost 3 bases, the J end lost 4 bases, and 25 bases lay between the germline ends. This CDR3 is CASSPYSGTQPPGGNTIYF. The CDR3 coding sequence is TGTGCCAGCTCACCTTACTCCGGGACACAACCTCCTGGAGGAAACACCATATATTTT.

This clone was seen only once. This sequence joins TRBV11-2 and TRBJ1-2; a possible D gene is TRBD1 (5 bases). Trimming cost V 5 bases and J 4 bases, with 14 bases left between them. The CDR3 runs to 14 residues. In germline, CDR1 is SGHAT, CDR2 FQNNGV. The CDR3 reads CASSPDTLLYGYTF. CDR3 DNA: TGTGCCAGCAGCCCGGACACCCTCCTCTATGGCTACACCTTC.

The chain combines TRBV30 with TRBJ1-5, with a tentative D call TRBD1 (6 bases). The germline gives CDR1 GTSNPN, CDR2 SVGIG (reference sequence). CDR3 size: 13 residues. The ends were cut back, 3 bases at V and 4 bases at J, with 10 bases in the middle. Here the CDR3 DNA reads TGTGCCTGGAGCGGGAGGGGGAATCAGCCCCAGCATTTT. Translated, it gives CAWSGRGNQPQHF.

J is TRBJ2-6 and V is TRBV5-6, with 11 nucleotides matching TRBD1. Trimming removed 4 bases from V and 0 bases from J; junction bases left unmatched: 9. The CDR3 length is 19 residues. CDR1 is SGHDT, CDR2 YYEEEE, per germline. CDR3 in amino acids: CASSEWTGGAHSGANVLTF. The CDR3, as DNA: TGTGCCAGCAGCGAGTGGACAGGGGGCGCTCACTCTGGGGCCAACGTCCTGACTTTC. Filled out from reference TRBV5-6 and TRBJ2-6, the complete variable domain reads DAGVTQSPTHLIKTRGQQVTLRCSPKSGHDTVSWYQQALGQGPQFIFQYYEEEERQRGNFPDRFSGHQFPNYSSELNVNALLLGDSALYLCASSEWTGGAHSGANVLTFGAGSRLTVL.

The chain is built from TRBV16 and TRBJ1-1; D not resolved. Trimming removed 0 bases from V and 4 bases from J, with 9 bases in between. The CDR3 is made up of 14 amino acids. The germline V gene has CDR1 KGHSY and CDR2 FQNENV. In nucleotides, the CDR3 is TGTGCCAGCAGCCAATCGAGCCTCGGCACTGAAGCTTTCTTT. Amino acid sequence: CASSQSSLGTEAFF.

The chain recombines TRBV6-5 with TRBJ1-2; 8 bases are a match to TRBD1. The CDR3 has 15 residues. The junction had 10 bases not matched to a gene; V was cut back by 6 bases and J by 4 bases. Germline values: CDR1 MNHEY, CDR2 SVGAGI. The CDR3 bases are TGTGCCAGCAGGGCGAGACAGGGGAATGCCTATGGCTACACCTTC. This gives the protein CASRARQGNAYGYTF.

A single count supports this clone. The chain recombines TRBV6-5 with TRBJ2-2, with 8 bases identical to TRBD1. J lost 3 bases, V lost 4 bases, and 1 base had no gene match. Per germline, CDR1 MNHEY and CDR2 SVGAGI. The CDR3 extends over 14 amino acids. This chain's CDR3 is CASSLQGDTGELFF. In DNA form, the CDR3 reads TGTGCCAGCAGTTTACAGGGGGACACCGGGGAGCTGTTTTTT.

This chain connects TRBV5-4 to TRBJ2-5, with 8 bases fitting TRBD1. Germline lookup yields CDR1 SGHNT and CDR2 YYREEE (reference sequence). With 6 bases clipped from V and 3 bases from J, the junction kept 7 bases outside the gene matches. CDR3 size: 14 residues. CDR3 sequence (DNA): TGTGCCAGCACCAAGACAGGGGCCAAAGAGACCCAGTACTTC. Translated, it gives CASTKTGAKETQYF.

This clone was picked up a small number of times. This chain connects TRBV5-1 to TRBJ1-5; 7 bases line up with TRBD1. The CDR3 is made up of 14 amino acids. Losses at the gene ends were 4 bases for V and 6 bases for J; bases not matched to a gene: 7. Per germline, CDR1 SGHRS and CDR2 YFSETQ. The CDR3 region is CASSPGQAGQPQHF. CDR3 nucleotide sequence: TGCGCCAGCAGCCCAGGACAGGCCGGTCAGCCCCAGCATTTT.

The chain uses TRBV28 and TRBJ2-2, with 8 bases that match TRBD1. The CDR3 runs 15 residues. Trimming cost V 8 bases and J 5 bases; bases outside gene matches: 10. Germline lookup yields CDR1 MDHEN and CDR2 SYDVKM. This chain's CDR3 is CASGRQGARTGELFF. The CDR3 coding sequence is TGTGCCAGCGGACGGCAGGGGGCGCGGACCGGGGAGCTGTTTTTT.